This passage covers 13 T cell receptor beta chains from one sample sequenced in a study of spatial heterogeneity in lung cancer. TCRdb ran MiXCR on the 5' RACE reads and lists one entry per CDR3 protein. In the table there are more than 9,000 distinct CDR3 sequences, under 6.5% of which are singletons. Study-wide findings and caveats: Counts of expanded intratumoral alpha and beta TCRs tracked tumor mutation counts.

Sample time point: sample taken at primary tumor resection. Their antigens are not known. This material consisted of lung tumor tissue, taken at surgery. The receptors were gathered from a male donor with early-stage non-small cell lung cancer.

This clonotype was counted many times. A library prepared for alpha chains yielded this beta chain as an off-target read; its size is of little meaning. This chain connects TRBV20-1 to TRBJ2-7; tentative D call: TRBD2 (6 bases). The V end lost 1 base, the J end lost 9 bases, and 10 bases lay between the germline ends. The CDR3 consists of 11 residues. Germline lookup yields CDR1 DFQATT and CDR2 SNEGSKA (reference sequence). DNA for the CDR3: TGCAGTGCTAGAGGAGGAGCGGGGCAGTACGTC. Protein sequence: CSARGGAGQYV.

Regarding this clonotype: Since it is a stray read in a library aimed at alpha chains, this beta chain has a size that is not meaningful. The chain carries TRBV14 and TRBJ2-7, with unresolved D. The CDR3 covers 12 residues. Germline-derived CDR1 and CDR2 are SGHDN and FVKESK. V was cut by 2 bases and J by 6 bases, with 8 bases left in between. The CDR3 here is CASSQFMGEQYF. In nucleotides, the CDR3 is TGTGCCAGCAGCCAATTTATGGGCGAGCAGTACTTC.

This clonotype was observed many times. This beta chain came through as a stray read in a library set up for alpha chains, and its size says little. The V gene is TRBV12-5, the J gene TRBJ1-5; a weak D match, TRBD1 (6 bases). V lost 4 bases to trimming and J lost 5 bases, with 9 bases between them. This CDR3 is built from 13 residues. Germline assignment: CDR1 LGHNT and CDR2 FRNRAP. CDR3 in DNA: TGTGCTAGTGGTTCCAGGGGCGATCAGCCCCAGCATTTT. It specifies CASGSRGDQPQHF.

In this sample, this clonotype turned up many times. With the library built for alpha chains, this beta chain is off target and its frequency is not meaningful. J is TRBJ1-3 and V is TRBV20-1; D ambiguous. Germline V gene data show CDR1 as DFQATT and CDR2 as SNEGSKA (reference sequence). The CDR3 is made up of 13 amino acids. V lost 3 bases and J lost 4, with 10 bases in between. CDR3 sequence reads: CSARVPTGNTIYF. The CDR3 nucleotides read TGCAGTGCTAGGGTCCCCACGGGAAACACCATATATTTT.

By its share, this clonotype is medium-sized. This beta chain appears as a stray read in a library generated for alpha chains; its size is not informative. The chain combines TRBV12-3 or TRBV12-4 with TRBJ1-5, with 8 bases that match TRBD1. The CDR3 runs 16 residues. Trimming cost V 4 bases and J 7 bases; bases outside gene matches: 12. CDR3 amino acids: CASSWSAPGGSQPQHF. Written as DNA, the CDR3 is TGTGCCAGCAGTTGGTCGGCCCCAGGGGGCTCGCAGCCCCAGCATTTT.

This clonotype was seen repeatedly, ten times or more. This beta chain turned up in a library designed for alpha chains; as an off-target read, its abundance says little. The chain couples TRBV20-1 to TRBJ2-4; a possible D gene is TRBD1 (6 bases). The CDR3 covers 13 residues. Between the trimmed V and J ends, which lost 5 bases and 8 bases, there was a span of 16 bases. Looked up from germline, CDR1 is DFQATT and CDR2 is SNEGSKA (reference sequence). CDR3 sequence (DNA): TGCAGTGCTTACACGGACAGCGATGACATTCAGTACTTC. Residues: CSAYTDSDDIQYF.

This clonotype was counted many times. This beta chain came through as a stray read in a library set up for alpha chains, and its size says little. The chain employs TRBV12-3 or TRBV12-4 and TRBJ1-6; D possibly corresponds to TRBD1 (6 bases). V was pared by 0 bases and J by 10 bases, with 10 bases between. The CDR3 is 14 amino acids. In DNA form, the CDR3 reads TGTGCCAGCAGTTTAGCGCAGGGGAACTCACCCCTCCACTTT. Translation: CASSLAQGNSPLHF.

This clonotype was found many times. The size of this beta chain means little, since it is a stray read in a library made for alpha chains. J is TRBJ2-7 and V is TRBV7-8; weak D call: TRBD2 (6 bases). The CDR3 is made up of 15 amino acids. Germline V gives CDR1 SGHVS, CDR2 FQNEAQ. V dropped 5 bases and J dropped 5 bases, with 19 bases sitting between them. The CDR3 sequence is CASSPLGGVSNEQYV. In DNA, the CDR3 is TGTGCCAGCAGCCCCCTTGGAGGGGTTTCTAACGAGCAGTACGTC.

This clonotype has ten or more counts. The library was built for alpha chains, so this beta chain is an off-target read and its size means little. In DNA form, the CDR3 reads TGTGCCAGCAGACAGACCAATCAGCCCCAGCATTTT. It encodes CASRQTNQPQHF. The rearrangement links TRBV28 to TRBJ1-5; D gene uncertain. The CDR3 runs 12 residues. Trimming left V 6 bases short and J 3 bases short, with 6 bases between. CDR1 and CDR2 (germline): MDHEN, SYDVKM. Using reference TRBV28 and TRBJ1-5 for the parts outside the CDR3, the full variable domain is DVKVTQSSRYLVKRTGEKVFLECVQDMDHENMFWYRQDPGLGLRLIYFSYDVKMKEKGDIPEGYSVSREKKERFSLILESASTNQTSMYLCASRQTNQPQHFGDGTRLSIL.

This clonotype was seen ten or more times. This beta chain lies outside the target of a library built for alpha chains; its clone size means little. CDR3 protein: CSALRSGTSTDTQYF. In nucleotides, the CDR3 is TGCAGTGCTCTTAGGAGCGGCACTAGCACAGATACGCAGTATTTT. The genes are TRBV20-1 and TRBJ2-3; D is possibly TRBD2 (5 bases). Germline lookup yields CDR1 DFQATT and CDR2 SNEGSKA (reference sequence). CDR3 length: 15 amino acids. Trimming pared 5 bases from V and 0 bases from J, leaving 15 bases between.

The table lists this clonotype with a few counts. As an off-target read in a library built for alpha chains, this beta chain has a frequency of little significance. This chain uses TRBV20-1 with TRBJ1-2, with D unresolved. Germline values: CDR1 DFQATT, CDR2 SNEGSKA (reference sequence). This CDR3 spans 12 amino acids. Trimming pared 3 bases from V and 8 bases from J, leaving 13 bases between. The chain's CDR3 is CSASGELLGYTF. CDR3 bases: TGCAGTGCTAGTGGGGAGTTGTTGGGCTACACCTTC.

This clonotype was seen more than once but under ten times. For a library built for alpha chains, this beta chain is a stray read; little rests on its size. The gene calls are TRBV28 and TRBJ2-7; the match to TRBD2 covers 8 bases. Per the germline V gene, CDR1 is MDHEN and CDR2 is SYDVKM. The CDR3 is made up of 12 amino acids. V lost 7 bases to trimming and J lost 9 bases; unmatched junction nucleotides: 8. The CDR3 DNA follows: TGTGCCAGCAAAAAACGCGGACTAGCGCAGTACTTC. Translation gives CASKKRGLAQYF.

This clonotype has a count of ten or more. With the library built for alpha chains, this beta chain is off target and its frequency is not meaningful. The chain recombines TRBV6-1 with TRBJ1-3; no firm D call. Per germline, CDR1 MNHNS and CDR2 SASEGT. The CDR3 consists of 15 residues. Trimming took 4 bases from V and 0 from J, leaving 10 bases between them. CDR3 amino acids: CASSAQQSSGNTIYF. DNA of the CDR3: TGTGCCAGCAGTGCTCAGCAGAGCTCTGGAAACACCATATATTTT.